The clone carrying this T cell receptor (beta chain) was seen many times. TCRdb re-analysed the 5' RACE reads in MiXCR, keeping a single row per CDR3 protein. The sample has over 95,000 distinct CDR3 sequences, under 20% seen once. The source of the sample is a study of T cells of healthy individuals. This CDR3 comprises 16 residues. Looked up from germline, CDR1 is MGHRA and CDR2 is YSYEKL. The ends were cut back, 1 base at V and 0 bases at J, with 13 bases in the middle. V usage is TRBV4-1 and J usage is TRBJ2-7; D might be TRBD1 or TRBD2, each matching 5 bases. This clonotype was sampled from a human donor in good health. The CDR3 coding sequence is TGCGCCAGCAGCCAAGGATGGGGGTTCGCCTCCTACGAGCAGTACTTC. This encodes CASSQGWGFASYEQYF.